This section outlines one TCR beta chain sequence together with its context. The antigen it binds to is not known. This record belongs to a study of T cells expressing NK-cell markers (dated by TCRdb to between 2020 and 2021). Turning to the overall study: TCR beta-chain repertoires were profiled in sorted CD3+CD56+NKG2C+, CD3+CD56+NKG2C- and CD3+CD56-NKG2C+ T-cell subsets from roughly eight donors. Seven of the eight sequenced donors were HCMV-seropositive and one was HCMV-seronegative. The eight sequenced donors were randomly selected healthy volunteers, three men and five women. Libraries were sequenced as 2 x 150 bp reads on Illumina HiSeq 2000/2500, MiSeq or NextSeq.

Sequences SGHRS (CDR1) and YFSETQ (CDR2) are obtained from the germline V gene. The CDR3 has 16 amino acids, counting the end cysteine and phenylalanine. A DNA sequence was not provided. To determine HCMV serostatus, a commercial ELISA kit was used to detect HCMV-specific IgG in serum. Ficoll density gradient centrifugation was used to isolate peripheral blood mononuclear cells from blood. The full study reports these points: In over 5 donors, the dominant CD3+CD56+NKG2C+ clonotypes were among the top 10 CD8+ clonotypes and accounted for roughly 1.0-7.5% of CD8+ T cells. It remained unclear whether the expanded NKG2C-expressing T cell clones were specific for HCMV antigens. Those dominant clonotypes were again the most abundant among CD3+CD56-NKG2C+ cells in several donors, at roughly 28.3-60.1%.

Sequencing was performed on an Illumina HiSeq 2000. TCR beta cDNA libraries were made by 5'RACE template switching that added a universal primer site and unique molecular identifiers. cDNA synthesis was primed from the TCR beta constant segment, followed by two successive PCR amplification steps. Per the authors' processing: MIGEC was used to demultiplex reads and group the reads by UMI, and MiTCR was used to assemble and quantify clonotypes. To exclude erroneous sequences, any TCR cDNA sequence not supported by at least two reads was discarded. The tcR package was used for downstream repertoire analysis, and clonotypes were matched between fractions using CDR3 nucleotide sequence together with V segment. VDJmatch was used to annotate antigen specificity against VDJdb, with one amino acid substitution in CDR3 allowed. The reads were reprocessed in TCRdb, with one entry per CDR3 protein sequence and no accompanying DNA. TCRdb, not the authors, supplied the V and J calls. In this sample's table one finds about 380,000 distinct CDR3 sequences. The ten largest make up roughly 5.2% of the sample.

The sample consisted of blood T cells: a sorted CD56 or NKG2C T cell subset, CD4+ or CD8+ T cells, or bulk PBMC T cells (not recorded which). This chain joins TRBV5-1 to TRBJ2-2; the D call of TRBD1 rests on TCRdb alone, since no DNA is present to check it. This TCR was sampled from a man aged 18-69 years in good health. The CDR3: CASSGSGTVNTGELFF.